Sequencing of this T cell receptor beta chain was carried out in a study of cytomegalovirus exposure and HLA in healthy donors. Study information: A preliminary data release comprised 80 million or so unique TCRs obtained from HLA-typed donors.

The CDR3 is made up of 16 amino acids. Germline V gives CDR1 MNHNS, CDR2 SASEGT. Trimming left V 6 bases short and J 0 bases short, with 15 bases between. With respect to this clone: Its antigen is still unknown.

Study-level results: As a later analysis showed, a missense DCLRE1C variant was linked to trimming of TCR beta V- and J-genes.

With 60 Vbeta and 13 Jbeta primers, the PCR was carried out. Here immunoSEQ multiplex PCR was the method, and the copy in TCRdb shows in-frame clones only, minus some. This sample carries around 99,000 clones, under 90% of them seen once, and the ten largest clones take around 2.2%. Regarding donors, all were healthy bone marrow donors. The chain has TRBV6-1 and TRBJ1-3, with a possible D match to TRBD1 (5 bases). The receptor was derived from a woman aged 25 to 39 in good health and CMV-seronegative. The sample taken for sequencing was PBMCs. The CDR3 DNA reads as TGTGCCAGCAGGGAACCGGGACTGGACTCTGGAAACACCATATATTTT. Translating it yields CASREPGLDSGNTIYF.